A selection of T cell receptor beta chains follows, all from one sample in a study of cytomegalovirus exposure and HLA in healthy donors. Profiling relied on immunoSEQ multiplex PCR, and the TCRdb table lists in-frame clones only, not all of them. The sample yields roughly 170,000 clones, roughly four fifths seen once. The material sequenced was PBMCs. These receptors all come from a woman between 18 and 29 years old in good health and CMV-seropositive. Both conserved end residues are part of each CDR3. The order of the fields is D gene, J gene, V gene, clone size, CDR3 DNA, CDR3 protein. D genes are given only for firm matches. Clone sizes are given selectively: once, few, many, or a class where the clone is expanded.

>.|TRBJ1-2|TRBV19|few
TGTGCCAGTAGTCAAACAGGGATCGGCTACACCTTC
CASSQTGIGYTF
>TRBD1|TRBJ1-2|TRBV10-3|once
TGTGCCGTCCTTGACAGGGGGCGCGATGGAATCTATGGCTACACCTTC
CAVLDRGRDGIYGYTF
>.|TRBJ1-2|TRBV12-2|.
TGTGCAAGTCGCTTAGGGCCTTACTGCGGGGGGATCTACTATGGCTACACCTTC
CASRLGPYCGGIYYGYTF
>TRBD2|TRBJ2-7|TRBV18|few
TGTGCCAGCTCACCGGGACTAGAGGTCCACGAGCAGTACTTC
CASSPGLEVHEQYF
>TRBD1|TRBJ1-4|TRBV4-2|.
TGTGCCAGCAGCCCCGAAGGGGGCACTAATGAAAAACTGTTTTTT
CASSPEGGTNEKLFF
>.|TRBJ2-7|TRBV7-9|.
TGTGCCAGCAGCAACAGGGTGTCCTACGAGCAGTACTTC
CASSNRVSYEQYF
>TRBD2|TRBJ2-1|TRBV5-1|.
TGCGCCAGCAGCTTGCTAGCGGGGGCGCCTTCCTACAATGAGCAGTTCTTC
CASSLLAGAPSYNEQFF
>.|TRBJ1-2|TRBV19|.
TGTGCCAGTAGTATCGGCCTGGCGGCTAACTATGGCTACACCTTC
CASSIGLAANYGYTF
>.|TRBJ2-1|TRBV29-1|once
TGCAGCCCGGGTAGTGAGCAGTTCTTC
CSPGSEQFF
>TRBD1|TRBJ2-1|TRBV27|.
TGTGCCAGCAGTTTGGTCGGGACAGGTGGCAATGAGCAGTTCTTC
CASSLVGTGGNEQFF
>.|TRBJ2-5|TRBV5-6|.
TGTGCCAGCAGCCGGGAAGAGACCCAGTACTTC
CASSREETQYF
>.|TRBJ1-2|TRBV11-2|.
TGTGCCAGCAGCTCTCATAAGGGGCCGGTTAGTGGCTACACCTTC
CASSSHKGPVSGYTF
>.|TRBJ1-5|TRBV9|.
TGTGCCAGCAGCCGCGGGGTCGATCAGCCCCAGCATTTT
CASSRGVDQPQHF
>.|TRBJ2-1|TRBV11-2|.
TGTGCCAGCAGCTTAGGGGCGGGGCGCCAGTTCTTC
CASSLGAGRQFF
>TRBD1|TRBJ1-2|TRBV12-5|.
TGTGCTAGTGGTTTGCCGGGACAGGGGTTTGGCTACACCTTC
CASGLPGQGFGYTF
>TRBD1|TRBJ1-5|TRBV29-1|few
TGCAGCGTCCAACAGGGGAGTGGCAATCAGCCCCAGCATTTT
CSVQQGSGNQPQHF
>TRBD2|TRBJ2-3|TRBV11-2|.
TGTGCCAGCAGCCATGGGACTAGCGGGGGGTTTATCGATACGCAGTATTTT
CASSHGTSGGFIDTQYF
>.|TRBJ1-5|TRBV5-3|.
TGTGCCAGAAGCTCGAAGACAGGCGGCAATCCGGGGCCCCAGCATTTT
CARSSKTGGNPGPQHF
>.|TRBJ1-6|TRBV4-1|few
TGCGCCAGCAGACGCAGCGGGGCGCGGAATTCACCCCTCCACTTT
CASRRSGARNSPLHF
>TRBD2|TRBJ2-3|TRBV19|.
TGTGCCAGTACGGTAGCGGGGGGGTCAGATACGCAGTATTTT
CASTVAGGSDTQYF
>.|TRBJ2-7|TRBV28|.
TGTGCCAGCAGTTTCGAGAACCGGGTGAAGGGGTCCTACGAGCAGTACTTC
CASSFENRVKGSYEQYF
>TRBD1|TRBJ2-7|TRBV7-9|.
TGTGCCAGCAGTAGACAGGGACGCTACGAGCAGTACTTC
CASSRQGRYEQYF
>.|TRBJ2-1|TRBV18|.
TGTGCCAGCTCACCACCGTTGCCGAGCGGTGAGCAGTTCTTC
CASSPPLPSGEQFF
>.|TRBJ1-2|TRBV29-1|.
TGCAGCTCTGTATCTAGCGAACAGGCGACTAACTATGGCTACACCTTC
CSSVSSEQATNYGYTF
>TRBD2|TRBJ2-1|TRBV5-1|.
TGCGCCAGCAGCTCCTCCTTGACTAGCGGGGGGGATGGTGAGCAGTTCTTC
CASSSSLTSGGDGEQFF
>TRBD1|TRBJ1-6|TRBV2|.
TGTGCCAGCAGGGTAACAGGGGTTGGGTCACCCCTCCACTTT
CASRVTGVGSPLHF
>.|TRBJ2-1|TRBV4-3|.
TGCGCCAGCAGCCAAGATTCTGCTACTTACAATGAGCAGTTCTTC
CASSQDSATYNEQFF
>TRBD1|TRBJ1-2|TRBV4-1|.
TGCGCCAGCAGCCAAGAAGGACAGGGACGCGGCTACACCTTC
CASSQEGQGRGYTF
>TRBD1|TRBJ1-5|TRBV28|.
TGTGCCAGCAGTTCTCCCGGGACAGGATTCCAGGGTTATAGCAATCAGCCCCAGCATTTT
CASSSPGTGFQGYSNQPQHF
>TRBD1|TRBJ1-2|TRBV25-1|.
TGTGCCAGCAGTGGGACAGGGAGTAGCTATGGCTACACCTTC
CASSGTGSSYGYTF
>.|TRBJ2-2|TRBV6-6|once
TGTGCCAGCAGTTACTCGTTCCGTAACACCGGGGAGCTGTTTTTT
CASSYSFRNTGELFF
>TRBD1|TRBJ1-5|TRBV2|.
TGTGCCAGCATGGGGGACAGGGAACAGCCCCAGCATTTT
CASMGDREQPQHF
>.|TRBJ1-5|TRBV6-5|.
TGTGCCAGCAGGCAGGGTTCTCAGCCCCAGCATTTT
CASRQGSQPQHF
>.|TRBJ1-3|TRBV27|few
TGTGCCAGCAGTCCAGAGACAGGTTATGGAAACACCATATATTTT
CASSPETGYGNTIYF
>.|TRBJ2-4|TRBV5-1|.
TGCGCCAGCAGCAACGATATGCCGGGGGTAAACATTCAGTACTTC
CASSNDMPGVNIQYF
>TRBD2|TRBJ2-5|TRBV4-1|once
TGCGCCAGCAGCCGAATAGCGGGGGGGACGAAAGAGACCCAGTACTTC
CASSRIAGGTKETQYF
>.|TRBJ1-6|TRBV2|.
TGTGCCAGCAGTGGGACACAGAATTCACCCCTCCACTTT
CASSGTQNSPLHF
>TRBD2|TRBJ2-1|TRBV7-2|.
TGTGCCAGCAGCTTAGGACTAGCGGCCTACAATGAGCAGTTCTTC
CASSLGLAAYNEQFF
>TRBD2|TRBJ2-2|TRBV11-2|.
TGTGCCAGCAGGCCTTGGGGGGGTTCAAGCACCGGGGAGCTGTTTTTT
CASRPWGGSSTGELFF
>TRBD1|TRBJ1-6|TRBV5-4|few
TGTGCCAGCAGCCCCGACAGGGGGAGATCCTATAATTCACCCCTCCACTTT
CASSPDRGRSYNSPLHF
>.|TRBJ2-5|TRBV6-1|.
TGTGCCAGCACGCGGGGGCCCCTCCCCCAAGAGACCCAGTACTTC
CASTRGPLPQETQYF
>.|TRBJ2-5|TRBV7-8|.
TGTGCCAGCAAACCCGCGGGGGCATCGGTGTGGACCCAGTACTTC
CASKPAGASVWTQYF
>.|TRBJ2-3|TRBV6-1|.
TGTGCCAGCTACAAGGGACAAAGTCTCACAGATACGCAGTATTTT
CASYKGQSLTDTQYF
>.|TRBJ2-5|TRBV5-1|.
TGCGCCAGCAGCGATTACAGGTACCAAGAGACCCAGTACTTC
CASSDYRYQETQYF
>.|TRBJ1-1|TRBV25-1|few
TGTGCCAGCAGCGACTGGGACACTGAAGCTTTCTTT
CASSDWDTEAFF
>TRBD1|TRBJ1-5|TRBV2|.
TGTGCCAGCATGAGACCGGGACAGGGGTATCAGCCCCAGCATTTT
CASMRPGQGYQPQHF
>.|TRBJ2-2|TRBV9|.
TGTGCCAGCAGCGTAGCTTCAGGGCCGAACACCGGGGAGCTGTTTTTT
CASSVASGPNTGELFF
>TRBD1|TRBJ1-4|TRBV7-9|.
TGTGCCAGCAGCTTTGGGACAGGGAATGCGGGTGAAAAACTGTTTTTT
CASSFGTGNAGEKLFF
>.|TRBJ1-1|TRBV6-1|.
TGTGCCAGCAGTGAAGTTATGAACACTGAAGCTTTCTTT
CASSEVMNTEAFF
>TRBD2|TRBJ2-1|TRBV7-9|once
TGTGCCAGCAGCTTGACTAGCGGGGGGGCGATTGAGCAGTTCTTC
CASSLTSGGAIEQFF
>TRBD2|TRBJ2-3|TRBV2|.
TGTGCCAGCGGCCTCCTAGCGGGGGGCCCGTATTTT
CASGLLAGGPYF
>.|TRBJ1-5|TRBV6-4|.
TGTGCCAGCAGTGAGGGGGCTCGTCAGCCCCAGCATTTT
CASSEGARQPQHF
>TRBD1|TRBJ1-5|TRBV6-1|.
TGTGCCAGCAGGCCTGGGACAGCCGGACAGCCCCAGCATTTT
CASRPGTAGQPQHF
>.|TRBJ1-1|TRBV6-5|.
TGTGCCAGCAGTTACGGGGGGGCCACTGAAGCTTTCTTT
CASSYGGATEAFF